The 9 T cell receptor beta chains in this list originate from one sample, sequenced in a study of CD8 T cells in ankylosing spondylitis. Points from the study as a whole: Ankylosing spondylitis blood seemed to carry a telltale TCR beta motif made of eight highly homologous variants.

TCRdb used MiXCR to reprocess the 5' RACE reads, holding one entry per CDR3 protein. The sample shows 500,000 to 650,000 distinct CDR3 sequences, approximately 5% of them seen only once. Their recognized antigens are unknown. The sample was blood, either unsorted or a sorted T cell fraction (not recorded which). The source of these receptors is a male donor with ankylosing spondylitis.

In its sample, this clonotype was seen many times. The rearrangement links TRBV7-2 to TRBJ1-2; 8 bases line up with TRBD1. The J segment lost 4 bases and the V segment lost 4 bases, leaving 8 bases of the junction unmatched. In germline, CDR1 is SGHTA, CDR2 FQGNSA. This CDR3 has 15 residues. The CDR3 DNA reads as TGTGCCAGCAGCTCTGACCACAGGGGGATCTATGGCTACACCTTC. Protein product: CASSSDHRGIYGYTF. The variable domain in full, with the rest retrieved from reference TRBV7-2 and TRBJ1-2, is GAGVSQSPSNKVTEKGKDVELRCDPISGHTALYWYRQSLGQGLEFLIYFQGNSAPDKSGLPSDRFSAERTGGSVSTLTIQRTQQEDSAVYLCASSSDHRGIYGYTFGSGTRLTVV.

V gene TRBV3-1 combines with J gene TRBJ1-5; D not certain. CDR1 is LGHDT, CDR2 YNNKEL, per germline (reference sequence). Trimming removed 0 bases at V and 5 bases at J, with 8 bases between. This CDR3 has 14 residues. CDR3 in DNA: TGTGCCAGCAGCCAAGATCACGTGGATCAGCCCCAGCATTTT. It codes for CASSQDHVDQPQHF.

The rearrangement joins TRBV7-3 to TRBJ2-6; no clear D gene. The CDR3 runs to 16 residues. Trimming removed 3 bases at V and 0 bases at J, with 9 bases between. Germline CDR1 SGHTA, CDR2 FQGTGA. CDR3: CASSLSRTSGANVLTF. CDR3 in DNA: TGTGCCAGCAGCTTGAGCAGGACCTCTGGGGCCAACGTCCTGACTTTC.

This clonotype was observed many times. The chain employs TRBV5-1 and TRBJ2-7, with D perhaps TRBD1 (7 bases). CDR1 and CDR2 (germline): SGHRS, YFSETQ. V was clipped by 4 bases and J by 0 bases, with 11 bases between them. The CDR3 length is 14 residues. The CDR3 region has the DNA TGCGCCAGCAGCCCAGGGGGGTTCTCCTACGAGCAGTACTTC. This codes for CASSPGGFSYEQYF.

For this clonotype: With a much larger clone just one base away, this may be a read error. V usage is TRBV7-2 and J usage is TRBJ1-5; D is perhaps TRBD1 (5 bases). The V gene lost 7 bases and the J gene lost 2 bases, with 15 bases spanning the gap. The CDR3 sequence is 15 residues long. CDR1 is SGHTA and CDR2 is FQGNSA in the germline V gene. The CDR3 sequence is CASNTGVGGNQPQHF. CDR3 in DNA: TGTGCCAGCAACACAGGCGTGGGGGGCAATCAGCCCCAGCATTTT.

This clonotype was seen ten or more times. The chain uses TRBV18 and TRBJ1-4; D is possibly TRBD1 (5 bases). V was cut by 0 bases and J by 11 bases, with 13 bases left in between. The V gene's germline CDR1 is KGHSH and CDR2 LQKENI. This CDR3 region has 14 residues. CDR3 amino acids: CASSPPQGRGKLFF. CDR3 coding DNA: TGTGCCAGCTCACCACCGCAGGGAAGAGGGAAACTGTTTTTT.

Many counts were recorded for this clonotype. This chain joins TRBV9 and TRBJ2-3; weak D call: TRBD1 (7 bases). The CDR3 extends over 15 amino acids. The V gene's germline CDR1 is SGDLS and CDR2 YYNGEE. V was clipped by 2 bases and J by 1 base, with 11 bases between them. The chain's CDR3 is CASSVRGEGTDTQYF. CDR3 nucleotides: TGTGCCAGCAGCGTCAGGGGGGAGGGCACAGATACGCAGTATTTT.

This clonotype was found many times. The chain combines TRBV11-1 with TRBJ2-7; D remains ambiguous. Looked up from germline, CDR1 is SGHAT and CDR2 is FQDESV (reference sequence). Deletions cut 5 bases from V and 7 bases from J, with 18 bases between. The CDR3 length is 14 residues. The CDR3, as DNA: TGTGCCAGCAGCCGTCGGACGGTAGCTGGGGAGCAGTACTTC. Protein product: CASSRRTVAGEQYF.

At least ten counts were recorded for this clonotype. The CDR3 nucleotides read TGTGCCAGCAGCTTACTTGCAGGGGGCACTGAAGCTTTCTTT. Its translation is CASSLLAGGTEAFF. The chain is built from TRBV7-2 and TRBJ1-1, with 7 bases that match TRBD1. The CDR3 spans 14 residues. The germline gives CDR1 SGHTA, CDR2 FQGNSA. V lost 2 bases to trimming and J lost 4 bases; unmatched junction nucleotides: 4.